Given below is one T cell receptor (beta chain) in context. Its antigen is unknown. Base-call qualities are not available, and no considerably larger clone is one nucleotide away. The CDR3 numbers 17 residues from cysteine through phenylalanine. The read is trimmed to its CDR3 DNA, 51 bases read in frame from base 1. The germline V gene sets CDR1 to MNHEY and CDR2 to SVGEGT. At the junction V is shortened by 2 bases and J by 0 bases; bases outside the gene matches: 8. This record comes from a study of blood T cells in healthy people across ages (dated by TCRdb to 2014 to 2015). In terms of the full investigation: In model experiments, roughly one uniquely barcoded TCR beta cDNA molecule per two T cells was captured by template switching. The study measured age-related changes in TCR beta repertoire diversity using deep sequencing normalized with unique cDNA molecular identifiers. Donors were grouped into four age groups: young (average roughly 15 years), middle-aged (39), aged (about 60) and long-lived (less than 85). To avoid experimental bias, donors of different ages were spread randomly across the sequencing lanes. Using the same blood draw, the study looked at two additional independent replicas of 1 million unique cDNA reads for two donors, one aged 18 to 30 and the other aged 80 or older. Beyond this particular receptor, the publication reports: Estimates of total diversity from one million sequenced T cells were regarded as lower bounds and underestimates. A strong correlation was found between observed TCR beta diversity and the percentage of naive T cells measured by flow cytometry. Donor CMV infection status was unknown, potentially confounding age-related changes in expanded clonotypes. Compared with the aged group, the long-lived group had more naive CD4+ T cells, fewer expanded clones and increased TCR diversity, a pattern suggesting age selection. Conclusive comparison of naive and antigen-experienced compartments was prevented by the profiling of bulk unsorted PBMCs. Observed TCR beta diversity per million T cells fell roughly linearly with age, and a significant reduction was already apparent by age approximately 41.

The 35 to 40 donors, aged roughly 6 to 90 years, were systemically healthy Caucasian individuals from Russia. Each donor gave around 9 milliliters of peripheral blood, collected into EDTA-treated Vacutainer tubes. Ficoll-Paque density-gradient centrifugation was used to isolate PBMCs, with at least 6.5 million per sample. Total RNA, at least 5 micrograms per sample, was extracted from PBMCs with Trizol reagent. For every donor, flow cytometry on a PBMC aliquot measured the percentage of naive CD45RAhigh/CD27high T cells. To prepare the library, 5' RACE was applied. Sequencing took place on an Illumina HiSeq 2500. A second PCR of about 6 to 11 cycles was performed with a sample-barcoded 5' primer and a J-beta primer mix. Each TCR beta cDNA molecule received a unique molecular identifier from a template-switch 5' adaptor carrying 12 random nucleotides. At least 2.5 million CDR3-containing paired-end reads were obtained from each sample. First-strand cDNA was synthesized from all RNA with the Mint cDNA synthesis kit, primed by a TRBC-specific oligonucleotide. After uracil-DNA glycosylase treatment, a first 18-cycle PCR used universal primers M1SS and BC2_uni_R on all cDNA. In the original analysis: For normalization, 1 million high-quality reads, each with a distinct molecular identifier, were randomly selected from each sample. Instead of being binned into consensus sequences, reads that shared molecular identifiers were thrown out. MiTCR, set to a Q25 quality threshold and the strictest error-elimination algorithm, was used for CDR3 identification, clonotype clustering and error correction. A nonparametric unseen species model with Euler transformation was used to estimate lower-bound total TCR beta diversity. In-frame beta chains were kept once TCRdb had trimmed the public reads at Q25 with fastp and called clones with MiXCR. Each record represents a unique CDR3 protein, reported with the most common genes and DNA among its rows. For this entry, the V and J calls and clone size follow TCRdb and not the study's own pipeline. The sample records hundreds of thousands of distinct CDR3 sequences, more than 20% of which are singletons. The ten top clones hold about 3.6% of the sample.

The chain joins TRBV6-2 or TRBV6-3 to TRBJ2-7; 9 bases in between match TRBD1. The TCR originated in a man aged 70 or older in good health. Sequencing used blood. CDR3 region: CASSYETGGPLSYEQYF. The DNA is TGTGCCAGCAGTTACGAGACAGGGGGTCCCCTCTCCTACGAGCAGTACTTC.